This T cell receptor (beta chain) derives from a study of cytotoxic CD8 clonotypes in ibrutinib-treated CLL. The overall study: Timing of response sample collection was a median about twelve months after treatment start, with a range of 6 to 36. A mean of around 270,000 productive templates and over 85,000 productive rearrangements was obtained per sample. Findings and caveats of the study: Clonality went up at the time of ibrutinib response, stayed stable in sustained remission, and later dropped back toward its baseline level at progression.

Libraries were prepared by immunoSEQ multiplex PCR; TCRdb keeps only in-frame clonotypes and omits some of them. The repertoire holds 150,000 to 250,000 clones, 72% seen once, with 13% in the top ten. This clone was found a few times. Its antigen is unknown. The sequence was collected from a human donor with chronic lymphocytic leukemia. The sample consisted of PBMCs, taken after 24 months of ibrutinib treatment.

The CDR3 loop reads CASSLVATAGEQYF. The CDR3 DNA is TGTGCCAGCAGCTTGGTTGCGACCGCTGGGGAGCAGTACTTC. The V call is TRBV5-4, the J call TRBJ2-7, with D uncertain. CDR1 is SGHNT and CDR2 is YYREEE in the germline V gene (reference sequence). CDR3 size: 14 residues. The V gene lost 0 bases and the J gene lost 7 bases, with 14 bases spanning the gap.